The 21 T cell receptor beta chains listed next were all sequenced from one sample in a study of T cells expressing NK-cell markers. TCRdb reprocessed the 5' RACE reads; each CDR3 protein has one entry and no DNA is given. This sample's table has about 150,000 distinct CDR3 sequences. The sequenced sample was blood T cells: a sorted CD56 or NKG2C T cell subset, CD4+ or CD8+ T cells, or bulk PBMC T cells (not recorded which). Receptors were obtained from a woman in her forties or fifties in good health.

The V gene is TRBV4-2, the J gene TRBJ2-2; the TCRdb D gene call, TRBD2, has no DNA to confirm it. From germline, CDR1 is LGHNA and CDR2 YNFKEQ. The CDR3 covers 19 residues. The CDR3 sequence: CASSPTVSLEGGDTGELFF.

This chain links TRBV29-1 with TRBJ2-2; lacking DNA, the TRBD2 call made by TCRdb goes unchecked. This CDR3 contains 15 residues. The germline V gene has CDR1 SQVTM and CDR2 ANQGSEA. CDR3 region: CSVEDTGTYTGELFF.

CDR3 amino acids: CASSSNRGDEQFF. The chain uses TRBV4-1 and TRBJ2-1; TCRdb outputs TRBD1, but without DNA this stays unchecked. The CDR3 has 13 residues. In germline, CDR1 is MGHRA, CDR2 YSYEKL.

J is TRBJ2-2 and V is TRBV27; TCRdb's D call, TRBD1, is unchecked because there is no DNA. Germline CDR1 reads MNHEY; CDR2 reads SMNVEV (reference sequence). The CDR3 extends over 19 amino acids. The CDR3 here is CASSFHRGLDYLNTGELFF.

The chain couples TRBV4-2 to TRBJ1-6; TCRdb indicates TRBD1, and absent DNA this call remains unverified. In germline, CDR1 is LGHNA, CDR2 YNFKEQ. This CDR3 region has 20 residues. The CDR3: CASSQKAGTGEEHYNSPLHF.

The rearrangement joins TRBV4-1 to TRBJ2-7; TCRdb reports TRBD1, a call that lacks DNA to check it against. The CDR3 has 11 amino acids. The germline gives CDR1 MGHRA, CDR2 YSYEKL. This CDR3 is CASSRGEEQYF.

This sequence joins TRBV7-9 and TRBJ2-1; TCRdb's D call, TRBD2, is unchecked because there is no DNA. The CDR3 runs to 16 residues. The germline V gene has CDR1 SEHNR and CDR2 FQNEAQ (reference sequence). CDR3 amino acids: CASSFPLDSPYNEQFF.

The chain combines TRBV20-1 with TRBJ2-5; TCRdb returns TRBD1, unconfirmable since there is no DNA. Looked up from germline, CDR1 is DFQATT and CDR2 is SNEGSKA (reference sequence). The CDR3 runs 13 residues. CDR3 sequence: CSARGDWEETQYF.

This chain links TRBV6-2 or TRBV6-3 with TRBJ2-1; no DNA is available, so the TRBD2 call from TCRdb remains unchecked. The CDR3 covers 14 residues. Germline lookup yields CDR1 MNHEY and CDR2 SVGEGT. CDR3 sequence reads: CASEPGTRNNEQFF.

The chain carries TRBV5-1 and TRBJ2-3. CDR3 length: 15 residues. Germline loops: CDR1 SGHRS, CDR2 YFSETQ. CDR3 loop: CASSLAVSPTDTQYF. The complete variable domain, with remaining parts taken from reference TRBV5-1 and TRBJ2-3, reads KAGVTQTPRYLIKTRGQQVTLSCSPISGHRSVSWYQQTPGQGLQFLFEYFSETQRNKGNFPGRFSGRQFSNSRSEMNVSTLELGDSALYLCASSLAVSPTDTQYFGPGTRLTVL.

V is TRBV4-1 and J is TRBJ1-6; absent DNA, TCRdb's TRBD1 call cannot be checked. The length of the CDR3 is 14 residues. Germline CDR1 is MGHRA and CDR2 is YSYEKL. The CDR3: CATSKQGARGPLHF.

The rearrangement uses TRBV3-1 and TRBJ2-2; TCRdb's D gene call, TRBD2, goes unchecked for lack of DNA. Looked up from germline, CDR1 is LGHDT and CDR2 is YNNKEL (reference sequence). The CDR3 is 15 amino acids. CDR3 residues: CASSEAGALTGELFF.

The chain couples TRBV6-1 to TRBJ2-3; TCRdb reports TRBD1, a call that lacks DNA to check it against. This CDR3 has 17 residues. Germline V gene lookup returns CDR1 MNHNS and CDR2 SASEGT. CDR3 residues: CASSVSDRGRLEDTQYF.

The chain is built from TRBV14 and TRBJ2-7. The CDR3 runs 14 residues. In germline, CDR1 is SGHDN, CDR2 FVKESK. CDR3 in amino acids: CASSQVSNVYEQYF.

The chain is built from TRBV29-1 and TRBJ2-3; no DNA is available, so the TRBD2 call from TCRdb remains unchecked. Germline CDR1 reads SQVTM; CDR2 reads ANQGSEA. This CDR3 contains 16 residues. CDR3 protein: CRVETSGDLWADTQYF.

The V call is TRBV7-2, the J call TRBJ1-4; TCRdb proposes TRBD1, but this gene call is untestable without DNA. Germline V lookup: CDR1 SGHTA, CDR2 FQGNSA. The CDR3 totals 14 residues. The CDR3: CASSLPLGSEKLFF.

The chain recombines TRBV5-6 with TRBJ2-2. Germline V CDR1 and CDR2: SGHDT, YYEEEE. The CDR3 is made up of 14 amino acids. CDR3 sequence reads: CASSFSGDTGELFF.

The chain carries TRBV24-1 and TRBJ1-1; as DNA is missing, the TRBD1 call by TCRdb cannot be tested. The CDR3 consists of 16 residues. CDR1 and CDR2 (germline): KGHDR, SFDVKD. The CDR3 sequence: CATAPGTGGRDTEAFF.

The chain employs TRBV4-1 and TRBJ2-5; no DNA is available, so the TRBD2 call from TCRdb remains unchecked. Germline-derived CDR1 and CDR2 are MGHRA and YSYEKL. The CDR3 is 16 residues long. The CDR3 spells CASSQDIAMSLETQYF.

The V gene is TRBV10-1, the J gene TRBJ1-5. Germline V gives CDR1 WNHNN, CDR2 SYGVQD (reference sequence). CDR3 length: 13 amino acids. The CDR3 protein is CASSEGRYQPQHF.

V is TRBV12-3 or TRBV12-4 and J is TRBJ1-2. The CDR3 is made up of 13 amino acids. This CDR3 reads CASSPSGNYGYTF.